The rows below give T cell receptor beta chains drawn from one sample of a study of metastatic and nonmetastatic thyroid tumors. TCRdb re-called the PCR reads via MiXCR. The table lists about 25,000 clones, 20% of them singletons, with roughly 24% in the top ten. The sequenced material came from blood. These TCRs come from a male donor with papillary thyroid cancer or a benign thyroid nodule (not recorded which). Some clones in this sample may be carry-over from other donors' samples. The CDR3 runs from the conserved cysteine through the conserved F or W. A D gene is named only where the DNA matches it firmly. Size values are once, few and many counts, or a class for expanded clones, and some rows have none.

CDR3 DNA | CDR3 protein | D gene | J gene | clone size | V gene
TGTGCCAGCGGTTTGGGTATGTCCGAGCATTTT | CASGLGMSEHF | - | TRBJ1-5 | - | TRBV27
TGTGCCACCAGGCTTTACGAGCAGTACTTC | CATRLYEQYF | - | TRBJ2-7 | many | TRBV24-1
TGTGCCAGCAGCTTTGAGGGACTAGCGGGAGGCTCCTACGAGCAGTACTTC | CASSFEGLAGGSYEQYF | TRBD2 | TRBJ2-7 | medium-sized | TRBV11-2
TGCGCCAGCAGCTGGGACAGGGGTAAAGATACGCAGTATTTT | CASSWDRGKDTQYF | TRBD1 | TRBJ2-3 | medium-sized | TRBV5-1
TGTGCCAGCAGCCCGGCCCGGGTTGAAGCTTTCTTT | CASSPARVEAFF | - | TRBJ1-1 | many | TRBV7-9
TGTGCCAGCAGTTTAGGTGGCTACAGCTCCTACGAGCAGTACTTC | CASSLGGYSSYEQYF | - | TRBJ2-7 | many | TRBV27
TGTGCAAGCACCACCGTGACAGGGGGCGGGAACACTGAAGCTTTCTTT | CASTTVTGGGNTEAFF | TRBD1 | TRBJ1-1 | - | TRBV28
TGTGCCAGCAGTTCATTTGGACCGGGCGAGCCCCAGCATTTT | CASSSFGPGEPQHF | - | TRBJ1-5 | many | TRBV6-1
TGTGCCTGGAGTTGGGAAGGGGAGCTGTTTTTT | CAWSWEGELFF | - | TRBJ2-2 | many | TRBV30
TGTGCCAGCAGCGAACTTGGAGCAGGGGGCTACGAGCAGTACTTC | CASSELGAGGYEQYF | TRBD1 | TRBJ2-7 | - | TRBV28
TGTGCCAGTAGTATAGGGACAGGGGGCTACGAGCAGTACTTC | CASSIGTGGYEQYF | TRBD1 | TRBJ2-7 | many | TRBV19
TGCAGTGCTAGAGATTGGGGGACTAGCCGGGGGACCGGGGAGCTGTTTTTT | CSARDWGTSRGTGELFF | TRBD2 | TRBJ2-2 | - | TRBV20-1
TGCGCCAGCAGCTCCGGGTTGGAGACATATCAAGAGACCCAGTACTTC | CASSSGLETYQETQYF | - | TRBJ2-5 | many | TRBV5-1
TGTGCCAGCAGCCCGGACAGGGGAAACAATGAGCAGTTCTTC | CASSPDRGNNEQFF | TRBD1 | TRBJ2-1 | many | TRBV7-2
TGTGCCTGGAGTGGGGACAGCTACGAGCAGTACTTC | CAWSGDSYEQYF | TRBD1 | TRBJ2-7 | many | TRBV30
TGTGCCAGCAGTTTATCGTACCCACCTGGACAGGGAGGCCCCTTGAGCTACACCTTC | CASSLSYPPGQGGPLSYTF | TRBD1 | TRBJ1-2 | many | TRBV27